The TCR beta chain under discussion was sequenced for a study of cytomegalovirus exposure and HLA in healthy donors. PCR amplification relied on 60 Vbeta primers (plus 13 Jbeta primers). Generated by immunoSEQ multiplex PCR, the TCRdb table keeps only in-frame clones and is missing some. The sample holds about 120,000 clones, around 86% seen once. Germline CDR1 and CDR2: SGHRS and YFSETQ. This CDR3 contains 16 residues. V gave up 4 bases and J gave up 6 bases; unmatched junction bases: 12. The sample was PBMCs. The chain joins TRBV5-1 to TRBJ2-3; the match to TRBD2 covers 9 bases. The clonotype originates from a man aged 25-45 years in good health and CMV-seronegative. The CDR3 region is CASSPGVAGDADTQYF. The CDR3 DNA follows: TGCGCCAGCAGCCCGGGGGTAGCGGGGGATGCGGATACGCAGTATTTT. The whole variable domain, remainder taken from reference TRBV5-1 and TRBJ2-3, is KAGVTQTPRYLIKTRGQQVTLSCSPISGHRSVSWYQQTPGQGLQFLFEYFSETQRNKGNFPGRFSGRQFSNSRSEMNVSTLELGDSALYLCASSPGVAGDADTQYFGPGTRLTVL.